This passage covers 15 T cell receptor beta chains from one sample sequenced in a study of response to subunit inactivated influenza vaccine. TCRdb called the RT-PCR reads again in MiXCR, with one record for every CDR3 protein. The sample consists of 600,000 to 850,000 distinct CDR3 sequences, around 15% of them appearing once. The specimen was PBMCs from blood, collected around 15 days before vaccination. The receptors come from a man in his fifties or sixties who received an inactivated influenza vaccine.

The chain employs TRBV3-1 and TRBJ2-6; D unresolved. The CDR3 has 13 amino acids. Trimming stripped 11 bases from V and 4 bases from J, with 12 bases between. Germline CDR1 LGHDT, CDR2 YNNKEL (reference sequence). The CDR3 loop is CASRRAGANVLTF. The CDR3 DNA reads as TGTGCCTCCCGTCGGGCGGGGGCCAACGTCCTGACTTTC.

CDR3 residues: CSVRTGGGNQPQHF. The CDR3 coding sequence is TGCAGCGTAAGGACAGGGGGTGGCAATCAGCCCCAGCATTTT. The chain carries TRBV29-1 and TRBJ1-5; 10 bases match TRBD1. Germline trimming cut 6 bases from V and 2 bases from J; bases unmatched to any gene: 4. Germline CDR1 is SQVTM and CDR2 is ANQGSEA. There are 14 residues in the CDR3.

The rearrangement uses TRBV6-6 and TRBJ1-6; TRBD1 agrees at 7 bases. CDR1 and CDR2 (germline): MNHNY, SVGAGI (reference sequence). The ends lost 6 bases at V and 7 bases at J; junction bases unmatched: 3. The CDR3 has 13 residues. CDR3 DNA sequence: TGTGCCAGCAGAGACAGGGCGAATTCACCCCTCCACTTT. Encoded protein: CASRDRANSPLHF.

V gene TRBV29-1 combines with J gene TRBJ1-5; tentatively, D is TRBD1 (6 bases). Germline-derived CDR1 and CDR2 are SQVTM and ANQGSEA. Trimming took 4 bases from V and 2 from J, leaving 9 bases between them. CDR3 length: 13 amino acids. For the CDR3, the DNA is TGCAGCGTTGCAGGGGCGGGCAATCAGCCCCAGCATTTT. Translating it yields CSVAGAGNQPQHF.

The chain has TRBV15 and TRBJ2-3; 11 bases line up with TRBD2. V shed 1 base and J 4 bases; nucleotides not matched to a gene: 4. The CDR3 is made up of 16 amino acids. CDR1 and CDR2 from the germline V gene are LNHNV and YYDKDF (reference sequence). In DNA, the CDR3 is TGTGCCACCAGCAGAGGAAGTAGCGGGGGGGCAGATACGCAGTATTTT. It specifies CATSRGSSGGADTQYF.

The chain couples TRBV12-3 or TRBV12-4 to TRBJ2-5, with TRBD2 matching over 7 bases. With V trimmed by 1 base and J by 4 bases, 6 bases remained unmatched. This CDR3 contains 15 residues. The CDR3 protein is CASSLVSGGGETQYF. The CDR3 region has the DNA TGTGCCAGCAGTTTAGTGTCGGGGGGTGGAGAGACCCAGTACTTC.

The chain uses TRBV28 and TRBJ2-7, with 11 positions matching TRBD1. The CDR3 has 15 residues. V shed 6 bases, J shed 3 bases, and the junction held 7 bases outside the gene matches. Germline V CDR1 and CDR2: MDHEN, SYDVKM. The CDR3 DNA sequence: TGTGCCAGCAGCCACTCCGGGACAGGGGGCTACGAGCAGTACTTC. Translating gives CASSHSGTGGYEQYF.

This clonotype appeared a single time. Germline and junction disagree at one end, which may indicate a read error. The chain employs TRBV28 and TRBJ2-3; the D gene is possibly TRBD2 (6 bases). CDR1 is MDHEN, CDR2 SYDVKM, per germline. This CDR3 has 15 amino acids. The CDR3 spells CASSSDLGRTVTQYF. The CDR3, as DNA: TGTGCGAGCAGTTCTGACCTCGGGAGAACAGTTACGCAGTATTTT.

The CDR3 protein is CASSYSDRRNTEAFF. The CDR3 DNA sequence: TGTGCCAGCAGTTACTCGGACAGGCGAAACACTGAAGCTTTCTTT. The chain is built from TRBV6-2 or TRBV6-3 and TRBJ1-1; TRBD1 aligns across 7 bases. The CDR3 extends over 15 amino acids. CDR1 is MNHEY, CDR2 SVGEGT, per germline. The V gene end was trimmed by 0 bases and the J gene end by 2 bases; junction bases not matched to a gene: 3.

This chain connects TRBV10-3 to TRBJ1-3; D is unclear. Germline CDR1 reads ENHRY; CDR2 reads SYGVKD. Trimming left V 8 bases short and J 1 base short, with 3 bases between. This CDR3 has 11 residues. The CDR3 sequence: CAIESGNTIYF. The CDR3 DNA is TGTGCCATCGAGTCTGGAAACACCATATATTTT.

This clonotype was recorded a few times. The chain joins TRBV6-2 or TRBV6-3 to TRBJ1-5, with 7 bases fitting TRBD1. V lost 6 bases to trimming and J lost 4 bases; unmatched junction nucleotides: 9. CDR1 is MNHEY, CDR2 SVGEGT, per germline. The CDR3 spans 15 residues. The CDR3 nucleotides are TGTGCCAGCAGACATCAGGGGGATGGTAATCAGCCCCAGCATTTT. Protein sequence: CASRHQGDGNQPQHF.

The chain employs TRBV20-1 and TRBJ2-3, with 7 bases aligning to TRBD2. The V and J ends lost 1 base and 6 bases, in that order; junction bases with no gene match: 7. The CDR3 has 14 amino acids. The germline gives CDR1 DFQATT, CDR2 SNEGSKA (reference sequence). CDR3 nucleotides: TGCAGTGCTAGAGCCGGGCGGGAGTTGGATACGCAGTATTTT. This translates into CSARAGRELDTQYF.

In this sample, this clonotype turned up a few times. The V gene is TRBV7-9, the J gene TRBJ1-2; 9 nucleotides align to TRBD1. CDR1 is SEHNR, CDR2 FQNEAQ, per germline (reference sequence). The CDR3 has 14 amino acids. V lost 3 bases, J lost 8 bases, and 7 bases stayed unmatched. CDR3: CASSFLQGAGGYTF. CDR3 nucleotide sequence: TGTGCCAGCAGCTTTTTACAGGGGGCGGGAGGCTACACCTTC.

V gene TRBV5-1 combines with J gene TRBJ2-7; 15 bases agree with TRBD2. Germline V gives CDR1 SGHRS, CDR2 YFSETQ. V lost 3 bases and J lost 5; bases outside the gene matches: 18. The length of the CDR3 is 20 residues. CDR3 sequence (DNA): TGCGCCAGCAGCTCCCCCGGCGAATACGGGACTAGCGGGAGGTCCGACGAGCAGTACTTC. Translated, it gives CASSSPGEYGTSGRSDEQYF.

The rearrangement uses TRBV12-3 or TRBV12-4 and TRBJ1-5; D might be TRBD1 (5 bases). This CDR3 has 16 amino acids. V lost 2 bases, J lost 6 bases, and 17 bases lay in between. CDR3 loop: CASSLNRQPGRQPQHF. The CDR3 bases are TGTGCCAGCAGTTTAAACAGGCAGCCTGGGCGTCAGCCCCAGCATTTT.